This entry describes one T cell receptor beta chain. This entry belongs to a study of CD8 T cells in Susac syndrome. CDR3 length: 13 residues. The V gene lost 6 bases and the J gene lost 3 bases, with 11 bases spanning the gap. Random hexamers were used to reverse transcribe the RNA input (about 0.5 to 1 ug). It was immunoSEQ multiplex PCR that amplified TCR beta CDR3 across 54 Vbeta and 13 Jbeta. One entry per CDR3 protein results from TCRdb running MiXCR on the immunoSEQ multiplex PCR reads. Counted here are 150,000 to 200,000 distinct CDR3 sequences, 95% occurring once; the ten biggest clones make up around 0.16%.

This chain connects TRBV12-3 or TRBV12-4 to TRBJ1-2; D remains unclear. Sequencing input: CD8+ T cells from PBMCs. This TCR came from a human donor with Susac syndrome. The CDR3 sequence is CASRANLYYGYTF. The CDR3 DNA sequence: TGTGCCAGCAGGGCCAACCTATACTATGGCTACACCTTC.